What follows are 28 T cell receptor beta chains derived from one specimen sequenced in a study of tumor-infiltrating lymphocytes in primary liver carcinoma. Constant-region priming of roughly 0.45 ug total RNA yielded TCR beta cDNA. Library construction for TCR beta comprised three nested multiplex PCR rounds performed with slightly modified ARM-PCR. TRBV1-TRBV30 forward and Cbeta reverse primers drove the first two roughly 10-cycle rounds. From the multiplex PCR reads, TCRdb called clonotypes with MiXCR, one entry per CDR3 protein. The sample records approximately 210,000 distinct CDR3 sequences, 65% being singletons. The source of the blood RNA was unsorted whole blood, and germline DNA was extracted as well. The sequenced sample was peripheral blood. Receptors were obtained from a woman aged 55 to 70 with primary liver carcinoma and hepatitis B virus infection.

Turning to this clonotype: Possible read error: a much larger clone is one base away. This is likely a read error, given that the CDR3 carries no conserved phenylalanine or tryptophan at its end. The chain has TRBV5-1 and TRBJ1-5; D gene ambiguous. The CDR3 runs 15 residues. Trimming took 0 bases from V and 0 from J, leaving 7 bases between them. The germline gives CDR1 SGHRS, CDR2 YFSETQ. Here the CDR3 reads CASSLEGYSNQPQHY. Written as DNA, the CDR3 is TGCGCCAGCAGCTTGGAAGGTTATAGCAATCAGCCCCAGCATTAT.

As to this clonotype: At one end, the junction sequence differs from germline, possibly due to a read error. The rearrangement uses TRBV11-2 and TRBJ2-1; 8 bases match TRBD1. Germline-derived CDR1 and CDR2 are SGHAT and FQNNGV. The CDR3 covers 15 residues. CDR3 residues: CASRFDRGKGNEQSF. The CDR3, as DNA: TGTGCCAGCCGTTTCGACAGGGGAAAGGGCAATGAGCAGTCCTTC.

This clonotype has ten or more counts. The rearrangement uses TRBV29-1 and TRBJ1-4; D ambiguous. The CDR3 contains 11 residues. The germline V gene has CDR1 SQVTM and CDR2 ANQGSEA. The germline V and J ends were trimmed by 3 bases and 8 bases, with 7 bases remaining between them. The CDR3 loop reads CSVDSAEKLFF. In nucleotides, the CDR3 is TGCAGCGTTGACTCAGCCGAAAAACTGTTTTTT.

With regard to this clonotype: A read error may be the cause here, since a much bigger clone is one base away. This rearrangement joins TRBV12-3 or TRBV12-4 to TRBJ2-1, with TRBD2 matching over 12 bases. The CDR3 length is 19 residues. For the CDR3, the DNA is TGTGCCAGCAGGTACTCCGGGACTAGCGGGCTTAGCTCCTACAATGAGCGGTTCTTC. Amino acids: CASRYSGTSGLSSYNERFF.

A word on this clonotype: The conserved closing phenylalanine or tryptophan is absent in this CDR3, likely reflecting a read error. V and J are TRBV29-1 and TRBJ2-4, with TRBD1 matching 8 bases. The CDR3 consists of 19 residues. Germline V CDR1 and CDR2: SQVTM, ANQGSEA. After removal of 7 bases from V and 0 bases from J, the junction contained 20 bases not matched to a gene. CDR3 residues: CSALSPDRVPRLAKNIQYL. DNA of the CDR3: TGCAGCGCCTTAAGCCCGGACAGGGTGCCCCGGCTAGCCAAAAACATTCAGTACTTA.

Concerning this clonotype itself: This may be a read error: a much more frequent sequence differs by one nucleotide. V usage is TRBV14 and J usage is TRBJ2-5, with a weak D call TRBD2 (5 bases). Germline CDR1 reads SGHDN; CDR2 reads FVKESK. The CDR3 is made up of 16 amino acids. CDR3 DNA sequence: TGCAAGACTACGAAGAGCACTGGTGAAGCTTGGGAGACCCAGTACTTC. It yields the protein CKTTKSTGEAWETQYF.

The chain has TRBV12-5 and TRBJ1-1; D gene unclear. Trimming removed 2 bases from V and 6 bases from J, with 13 bases in between. CDR3 length: 14 amino acids. From germline, CDR1 is LGHNT and CDR2 FRNRAP. The CDR3 reads CASGLMRAAAEAFF. For the CDR3, the DNA is TGTGCTAGTGGTTTGATGCGGGCCGCGGCTGAAGCTTTCTTT.

A note on this clonotype: A read error may explain this, as a much larger clone is one base away. The J gene is TRBJ2-1, the V gene TRBV6-1, with 9 bases identical to TRBD2. In germline, CDR1 is MNHNS, CDR2 SASEGT. V shed 2 bases, J shed 3 bases, and the junction held 2 bases outside the gene matches. CDR3 length: 15 residues. CDR3 DNA sequence: TGTGCCAGCAGTGAAAGTAGCGGGAGCTACAATGAGCAGTTCTTC. This sequence encodes CASSESSGSYNEQFF.

In regard to this clonotype: A much larger clone lies a single base off, so this may be a read error. The J gene is TRBJ2-7, the V gene TRBV4-1; 7 nucleotides line up with TRBD1. This CDR3 spans 15 amino acids. Germline V CDR1 and CDR2: MGHRA, YSYEKL. V trimming: 7 bases; J trimming: 4 bases; junction bases outside the gene matches: 13. CDR3 sequence: CASNHPGTATYEQYF. CDR3 in DNA: TGCGCCAGCAACCACCCCGGGACAGCGACTTACGAGCAGTACTTC.

The chain recombines TRBV5-1 with TRBJ1-3; 10 bases agree with TRBD1. V lost 4 bases to trimming and J lost 1 base; unmatched junction nucleotides: 11. Germline V gene data show CDR1 as SGHRS and CDR2 as YFSETQ. The CDR3 sequence is 18 residues long. The CDR3: CASSTRQGASLSGNTIYF. CDR3 nucleotides: TGCGCCAGCAGCACTAGACAGGGGGCTTCGCTATCTGGAAACACCATATATTTT.

There are many counts of this clonotype. This sequence joins TRBV29-1 and TRBJ1-5; 7 nucleotides agree with TRBD1. There are 13 residues in the CDR3. The trim removed 6 bases at V and 0 bases at J, leaving 2 bases unmatched. Germline V CDR1 and CDR2: SQVTM, ANQGSEA. The CDR3 spells CSVGTDSNQPQHF. CDR3 DNA: TGCAGCGTAGGGACAGATAGCAATCAGCCCCAGCATTTT.

With respect to this clonotype: Just one base apart from a much larger clone, this may be a read error. The chain employs TRBV6-6 and TRBJ2-7; TRBD1 aligns across 10 bases. The CDR3 extends over 16 amino acids. Looked up from germline, CDR1 is MNHNY and CDR2 is SVGAGI (reference sequence). The CDR3 reads CVSSLTTGTGAHEQYF. DNA for the CDR3: TGTGTCAGCAGCCTCACTACCGGGACAGGGGCCCACGAGCAGTACTTC.

Regarding this clonotype: This sequence may be a read error, since a much larger clone differs from it by one base. The chain employs TRBV28 and TRBJ2-3, with TRBD1 matching 7 bases. The CDR3 loop spans 15 amino acids. Germline CDR1 reads MDHEN; CDR2 reads SYDVKM. CDR3 nucleotide sequence: TGTGCCAGCAGTCGGACAGGTGGGGCCACAGATGCGCAGTATTTT. Amino acid sequence: CASSRTGGATDAQYF.

As for this clonotype: A much larger clone lies a single base off, so this may be a read error. This chain joins TRBV10-2 and TRBJ2-2, with 11 bases identical to TRBD2. Germline CDR1 is WSHSY and CDR2 is SAAADI. The CDR3 has 19 amino acids. The CDR3 region has the DNA TGCGCCAGCAGCACGACTAGCGGGATTGGCCCAGCGAACACCGGGGATCTGTTTTTT. This sequence encodes CASSTTSGIGPANTGDLFF.

Regarding this clonotype: A much bigger clone sits one base away, suggesting this may be a read error. V usage is TRBV28 and J usage is TRBJ2-5, with D perhaps TRBD2 (5 bases). Germline CDR1 is MDHEN and CDR2 is SYDVKM. The length of the CDR3 is 15 residues. V was pared by 5 bases and J by 5 bases, with 18 bases between. As DNA, the CDR3 is TGTGCCAGCAGTCCCCGTCTACAGTGGGAGGAGACCCAGTACTTC. Protein: CASSPRLQWEETQYF.

In its sample, this clonotype was seen once. A much larger clonotype is one base distant, so this may be a read error. The CDR3 coding sequence is TGTGCCAACAGTGAATCAGAGGGCAGCAACGAGCAGTACTTC. This encodes CANSESEGSNEQYF. The chain links TRBV6-1 to TRBJ2-7; tentative D call: TRBD2 (5 bases). Germline-derived CDR1 and CDR2 are MNHNS and SASEGT. CDR3 length: 14 amino acids.

The chain recombines TRBV5-5 with TRBJ1-5, with a tentative D call TRBD1 (6 bases). CDR3 length: 13 residues. Germline V gives CDR1 SGHKS, CDR2 YYEKEE (reference sequence). The V gene lost 2 bases and the J gene lost 6 bases, with 9 bases spanning the gap. CDR3 bases: TGTGCCAGCAGCTTTCAGGGGTTTCAGCCCCAGCATTTT. Residues: CASSFQGFQPQHF.

In regard to this clonotype: At one boundary the junction diverges from the germline segment, which might be a read error. The V call is TRBV11-2, the J call TRBJ2-5; D is unresolved. There are 13 residues in the CDR3. Germline CDR1 reads SGHAT; CDR2 reads FQNNGV. Here the CDR3 reads CASSLESKETQYF. In nucleotides, the CDR3 is TGTGCCAGTAGCTTAGAATCCAAGGAGACCCAATACTTC.

Concerning this clonotype itself: At one end the junction does not follow the germline gene, possibly because of a read error. The V call is TRBV11-2, the J call TRBJ1-5, with D perhaps TRBD1 (5 bases). CDR1 is SGHAT, CDR2 FQNNGV, per germline. The CDR3 consists of 15 residues. CDR3 residues: CASSLGEGMAQPQHF. The CDR3 DNA reads TGTGCCAGCAGCTTAGGCGAGGGGATGGCACAGCCCCAGCATTTC.

As regards this clonotype: At one end the junction does not follow the germline gene, possibly because of a read error. The rearrangement uses TRBV5-1 and TRBJ2-1; 7 positions agree with TRBD1. The CDR3 has 14 residues. CDR1 and CDR2 (germline): SGHRS, YFSETQ. The CDR3 sequence: CASSIGGSHNEQFF. CDR3 sequence (DNA): TGCGCCAGCAGCATAGGGGGCTCCCACAATGAGCAGTTCTTC.

The chain is built from TRBV30 and TRBJ1-2; no clear D gene. The V gene lost 3 bases and the J gene lost 0 bases, with 14 bases spanning the gap. Germline V gene data show CDR1 as GTSNPN and CDR2 as SVGIG (reference sequence). This CDR3 has 15 amino acids. The CDR3 sequence is CAWRTKGPANYGYTF. CDR3 bases: TGTGCCTGGAGGACCAAGGGCCCAGCTAACTATGGCTACACCTTC.

With regard to this clonotype: A read error may account for a junction end that differs from germline. This chain connects TRBV11-3 to TRBJ2-7, with D possibly matching TRBD1 (5 bases). Germline V CDR1 and CDR2: SGHNT, YENEEA. The CDR3 is 15 amino acids. This CDR3 reads CACSLGVGESHEQYF. CDR3 in DNA: TGTGCCTGCAGCTTAGGTGTAGGGGAATCCCACGAGCAGTACTTC.

This clonotype was found a few times. A much larger clone differs from this one at a single base, so this may be a read error. The V and J genes are TRBV24-1 and TRBJ2-2; 9 positions match TRBD1. Germline V gene data show CDR1 as KGHDR and CDR2 as SFDVKD. This CDR3 has 16 amino acids. CDR3 DNA sequence: TGTGCCACCAGTGATAGGGGACAGGGAAGAACCGGGGGGCTGTTTTTT. Translation gives CATSDRGQGRTGGLFF.

This chain joins TRBV6-1 and TRBJ2-1; D possibly corresponds to TRBD1 (5 bases). CDR3 length: 18 amino acids. Germline V gives CDR1 MNHNS, CDR2 SASEGT. The ends were cut back, 9 bases at V and 2 bases at J, with 26 bases in the middle. The CDR3 nucleotides are TGTGCCAGTAGAGGTGAGCTGGGGCAAGTAAACCCCTACAATGAGCAGTTCTTC. This gives the protein CASRGELGQVNPYNEQFF.

With regard to this clonotype: This may arise from a read error, as a much more abundant clone is one base away. In DNA, the CDR3 is TGTGCCAGCAGTTTGGTGTGGCGGCAAGAGACCCAGTACTTC. This codes for CASSLVWRQETQYF. The chain couples TRBV28 to TRBJ2-5; D gene unclear. V lost 3 bases and J 2 bases, leaving 10 bases between the germline ends. CDR3 size: 14 residues. The V gene's germline CDR1 is MDHEN and CDR2 SYDVKM.

Comment on this clonotype: A read error may produce the germline difference seen at one junction end. This chain joins TRBV11-3 and TRBJ2-5; D remains unclear. The CDR3 runs 11 residues. From germline, CDR1 is SGHNT and CDR2 YENEEA. The CDR3 nucleotides are TGTGCCAGTGCTGGGAAGGAGACACAGTACTTC. Amino acids: CASAGKETQYF.

The chain employs TRBV4-1 and TRBJ2-7, with D possibly being TRBD1 or TRBD2 (5 bases each). Germline V gene sequence: CDR1 MGHRA, CDR2 YSYEKL. The V end lost 0 bases, the J end lost 0 bases, and 9 bases lay between the germline ends. The CDR3 loop spans 15 amino acids. Here the CDR3 DNA reads TGCGCCAGCAGCCAAGAGGGGGTAAGCTCCTACGAGCAGTACTTC. Protein product: CASSQEGVSSYEQYF.

This clonotype was found many times. The chain couples TRBV4-1 to TRBJ1-4, with D unclear. Germline lookup yields CDR1 MGHRA and CDR2 YSYEKL. This CDR3 region has 15 residues. V was shortened by 4 bases and J by 2 bases, with 11 bases between the two germline ends. CDR3 amino acids: CASSRRVSTNEKLFF. DNA for the CDR3: TGCGCCAGCAGCCGGCGGGTCAGCACTAATGAAAAACTGTTTTTT.